This T cell receptor (beta chain) was profiled in a study of OX40 agonist ivuxolimab in advanced cancers. This clone was counted only a few times. Its specificity is not known. Study-wide points: CD4+ and CD8+ blood T cells expanded clonally by week 6 at 0.1 to 3.0 mg/kg.

Profiled with immunoSEQ multiplex PCR; TCRdb holds only in-frame clones, not every one. The sample shows around 58,000 clones, 84% of them seen only once. The receptor was derived from an adult with an advanced solid tumor such as melanoma, head and neck, liver or kidney cancer. The sample in question was CD4+ or CD8+ T cells sorted from blood, obtained in a trial of the OX40 agonist ivuxolimab.

In DNA form, the CDR3 reads TGTGCCAGCAGCTCCAAACTAGCGGGAGGGCCAGATACGCAGTATTTT. Amino acid sequence: CASSSKLAGGPDTQYF. The rearrangement links TRBV5-4 to TRBJ2-3; TRBD2 aligns across 13 bases. V was clipped by 3 bases and J by 4 bases; unmatched bases: 5. The CDR3 spans 16 residues. Germline V gene sequence: CDR1 SGHNT, CDR2 YYREEE (reference sequence).